These 8 T cell receptor beta chains were all obtained from the same sample, sequenced in a study of blood T cell repertoires in COVID-19. Profiling relied on immunoSEQ multiplex PCR, and the TCRdb table lists in-frame clones only, not all of them. The table includes about 130,000 clones, about four fifths detected once. The material sequenced was peripheral blood. Receptors originate from a man aged 30-40 years with COVID-19, enrolled during active disease.

V and J are TRBV2 and TRBJ1-4; D ambiguous. CDR1 and CDR2 from the germline V gene are SNHLY and FYNNEI. V lost 4 bases and J lost 15, with 12 bases in between. CDR3 length: 11 residues. The CDR3 bases are TGTGCCAGCAGTGGTACAGCTGTTATGTTTTTT. Translation: CASSGTAVMFF.

The chain has TRBV2 and TRBJ1-5, with TRBD1 matching 7 bases. The CDR3 is 13 residues long. Germline V gene data show CDR1 as SNHLY and CDR2 as FYNNEI. The junction had 5 bases not matched to a gene; V was cut back by 6 bases and J by 6 bases. CDR3 coding DNA: TGTGCCAGCAGGACAGGGCGAATTCAGCCCCAGCATTTT. This codes for CASRTGRIQPQHF.

The chain links TRBV9 to TRBJ1-2; TRBD1 aligns across 9 bases. V was clipped by 3 bases and J by 1 base; unmatched bases: 7. The CDR3 consists of 16 residues. Germline loops: CDR1 SGDLS, CDR2 YYNGEE. The CDR3 spells CASSAEGDRVNYGYTF. DNA of the CDR3: TGTGCCAGCAGCGCCGAGGGGGACAGGGTTAACTATGGCTACACCTTC. Supplemented by reference TRBV9 and TRBJ1-2, the full variable domain reads DSGVTQTPKHLITATGQRVTLRCSPRSGDLSVYWYQQSLDQGLQFLIQYYNGEERAKGNILERFSAQQFPDLHSELNLSSLELGDSALYFCASSAEGDRVNYGYTFGSGTRLTVV.

By frequency in the sample, this clone is medium-sized. A junction boundary mismatches the germline segment, possibly from a read error. This chain joins TRBV7-9 and TRBJ2-2, with a tentative D call TRBD2 (5 bases). Germline values: CDR1 SEHNR, CDR2 FQNEAQ (reference sequence). This CDR3 region has 15 residues. CDR3 protein: CASSLETGEHRGAVF. The CDR3 DNA is TGTGCCAGCAGCTTAGAGACCGGGGAACACCGGGGAGCTGTTTTT.

This chain links TRBV7-3 with TRBJ2-3; 9 bases match TRBD2. J lost 1 base, V lost 4 bases, and 6 bases had no gene match. This CDR3 region has 16 residues. The germline gives CDR1 SGHTA, CDR2 FQGTGA. The CDR3, as DNA: TGTGCCAGCAGCTCGAACCAGCGGGGGGGCACAGATACGCAGTATTTT. It yields the protein CASSSNQRGGTDTQYF.

This chain joins TRBV28 and TRBJ1-5; D possibly corresponds to TRBD1 (6 bases). The CDR3 sequence is 16 residues long. Trimming pared 2 bases from V and 6 bases from J, leaving 17 bases between. Germline V gene lookup returns CDR1 MDHEN and CDR2 SYDVKM. The CDR3 nucleotides are TGTGCCAGCAGTTTAAGGGGGGGGCGCCCGGGTCAGCCCCAGCATTTT. It translates to CASSLRGGRPGQPQHF.

CDR3 in DNA: TGTGCCAGCAGCGAAGCGATAGGAAACACCATATATTTT. Translated, it gives CASSEAIGNTIYF. The genes are TRBV7-9 and TRBJ1-3; D gene uncertain. Trimming left V 5 bases short and J 4 bases short, with 9 bases between. Germline V lookup: CDR1 SEHNR, CDR2 FQNEAQ (reference sequence). The CDR3 totals 13 residues.

V gene TRBV19 combines with J gene TRBJ1-3; no firm D call. The CDR3 consists of 13 residues. Germline V gene sequence: CDR1 LNHDA, CDR2 SQIVND (reference sequence). V gave up 7 bases and J gave up 6 bases, with 13 bases separating them. CDR3 amino acids: CASTATPLNTIYF. Here the CDR3 DNA reads TGTGCCAGTACCGCGACACCCTTAAACACCATATATTTT.